A single sample is the source of the 4 T cell receptor beta chains below, sequenced in a study of CD8+CD57+ T cells in acquired aplastic anemia. CDR3 and TCR beta VDJ profiling relied on a genomic DNA template. In TCRdb, the reads were re-called with MiXCR into one record per CDR3 protein. In the table there are approximately 250,000 distinct CDR3 sequences, roughly 80% of which are singletons. An expansion of CD8+CD57+ cells by flow cytometry had been shown in patients chosen for sequencing. The sample comprised sorted CD4+, CD8+, or CD8+CD57+ T cells (not recorded which) from PBMCs. The receptors stem from a human donor with aplastic anemia.

The chain joins TRBV7-6 to TRBJ2-1; the D gene could be TRBD1 or TRBD2 (5 bases each). CDR1 and CDR2 (germline): SGHVS, FNYEAQ. The CDR3 has 16 residues. Trimming pared 5 bases from V and 10 bases from J, leaving 24 bases between. This chain's CDR3 is CASSQGDGKETEEQFF. DNA for the CDR3: TGTGCCAGCAGCCAAGGGGACGGCAAAGAGACGGAGGAGCAGTTCTTC.

The gene calls are TRBV6-6 and TRBJ2-5; 8 nucleotides line up with TRBD1. J was trimmed by 3 bases and V by 10 bases; bases with no gene match: 4. Germline V gives CDR1 MNHNY, CDR2 SVGAGI (reference sequence). This CDR3 is 12 amino acids long. The chain's CDR3 is CANSDREETQYF. In DNA, the CDR3 is TGTGCCAACTCGGACAGGGAAGAGACCCAGTACTTC.

This clonotype was seen more than once but under ten times. The chain links TRBV24-1 to TRBJ2-1, with 8 bases identical to TRBD2. The germline gives CDR1 KGHDR, CDR2 SFDVKD. V shed 2 bases and J 7 bases; nucleotides not matched to a gene: 9. The CDR3 covers 16 residues. CDR3 DNA: TGTGCCACCAGTGATTCCCCCGCAGGACTAGCTAATGAGCAGTTCTTC. It specifies CATSDSPAGLANEQFF.

The gene calls are TRBV5-5 and TRBJ1-5, with D unresolved. Germline V CDR1 and CDR2: SGHKS, YYEKEE (reference sequence). This CDR3 is built from 15 residues. Trimming took 3 bases from V and 4 from J, leaving 14 bases between them. The CDR3 loop reads CASSSRVSRNQPQHF. For the CDR3, the DNA is TGTGCCAGCAGCTCACGGGTCTCGAGAAATCAGCCCCAGCATTTT.